Listed below are T cell receptor beta chains from one sample, sequenced in a study of T cell responses to AZD1222 COVID-19 vaccine. Assay used: immunoSEQ multiplex PCR; TCRdb lists only in-frame clones, some missing. The sample holds about 99,000 clones; nearly 90% are singletons and the top ten take around 2.7%. Sequencing was performed on peripheral blood, taken on day 0 of AZD1222 vaccination. These receptor sequences come from an adult in good health. CDR3s leave out the opening cysteine and the closing phenylalanine or tryptophan. Each record gives: V gene, J gene, CDR3 protein.

V gene: TRBV10-2; J gene: TRBJ2-7; CDR3 protein: ASIQGYEQY
V gene: TRBV7-6; J gene: TRBJ2-7; CDR3 protein: ASSPRQSYEQY
V gene: TRBV5-6; J gene: TRBJ2-7; CDR3 protein: ASIRGQGFSEQY
V gene: TRBV13; J gene: TRBJ2-3; CDR3 protein: ASSLYSGGRTDTQY
V gene: TRBV24-1; J gene: TRBJ2-3; CDR3 protein: ATSSPGQGASEDTQY
V gene: TRBV5-1; J gene: TRBJ2-5; CDR3 protein: ASSPTTGLAGVETQY
V gene: TRBV7-2; J gene: TRBJ1-2; CDR3 protein: ASSQGTDIYGYT
V gene: TRBV19; J gene: TRBJ1-1; CDR3 protein: ASSIQRNTEAF
V gene: TRBV5-1; J gene: TRBJ2-1; CDR3 protein: ASFYSRASGRGGNEQF
V gene: TRBV5-1; J gene: TRBJ2-5; CDR3 protein: ASSSQGKVAGTWETQY
V gene: TRBV12-5; J gene: TRBJ1-1; CDR3 protein: ASGRHLGNTEAF
V gene: TRBV3-1/TRBV3-2; J gene: TRBJ2-4; CDR3 protein: ASRLGRGTKNIQY
V gene: TRBV24-1; J gene: TRBJ2-5; CDR3 protein: ATSDLASGSQETQY
V gene: TRBV27; J gene: TRBJ1-6; CDR3 protein: ATKGSVEGSPLH
V gene: TRBV6-5; J gene: TRBJ1-5; CDR3 protein: ASSYSGTGQPQH
V gene: TRBV25-1; J gene: TRBJ1-2; CDR3 protein: ASSVPGPNYGYT
V gene: TRBV4-1; J gene: TRBJ2-1; CDR3 protein: ASSQAARNEQF
V gene: TRBV10-3; J gene: TRBJ1-2; CDR3 protein: AISEGQSYGYT
V gene: TRBV5-6; J gene: TRBJ1-6; CDR3 protein: ASSLAGGSYNSPLH
V gene: TRBV4-3; J gene: TRBJ1-5; CDR3 protein: ASSQDAGVNQPQH
V gene: TRBV2; J gene: TRBJ1-6; CDR3 protein: ASSEHEGGSLSPLH
V gene: TRBV7-2; J gene: TRBJ2-7; CDR3 protein: ASSLTPGSQFREQY
V gene: TRBV3-1/TRBV3-2; J gene: TRBJ2-1; CDR3 protein: ASSQDPPAGEETNEQF
V gene: TRBV11-3; J gene: TRBJ1-4; CDR3 protein: ASSLDRPGEKLF
V gene: TRBV7-2; J gene: TRBJ1-1; CDR3 protein: ASSFLRQGGTEAF
V gene: TRBV18; J gene: TRBJ2-2; CDR3 protein: ASSPRPTGAGTGELF
V gene: TRBV5-5; J gene: TRBJ2-1; CDR3 protein: ASSLIASYNEQF
V gene: TRBV11-3; J gene: TRBJ2-1; CDR3 protein: ASSPPRVKNEQF
V gene: TRBV6-5; J gene: TRBJ1-4; CDR3 protein: ASSPQGTLREKLF
V gene: TRBV5-1; J gene: TRBJ2-3; CDR3 protein: ASTNGKSTDTQY
V gene: TRBV18; J gene: TRBJ1-1; CDR3 protein: ASSPQPGRTEAF
V gene: TRBV7-2; J gene: TRBJ2-7; CDR3 protein: ASSNLAGASYEQY
V gene: TRBV5-8; J gene: TRBJ1-6; CDR3 protein: ASSTGQGDNSPLH
V gene: TRBV7-3; J gene: TRBJ1-3; CDR3 protein: ASSLTGQGARGNTIY
V gene: TRBV19; J gene: TRBJ1-2; CDR3 protein: ASKNSGTGVYGYT
V gene: TRBV3-1/TRBV3-2; J gene: TRBJ2-1; CDR3 protein: ASSQHGDEQF
V gene: TRBV6-6; J gene: TRBJ2-7; CDR3 protein: ASIEGGGPSYEQY
V gene: TRBV7-9; J gene: TRBJ1-6; CDR3 protein: ASSVQSKNSPLH
V gene: TRBV19; J gene: TRBJ1-5; CDR3 protein: ASSIASQGFQPQH
V gene: TRBV6-1; J gene: TRBJ1-1; CDR3 protein: ASSEGVGRPAEAF
V gene: TRBV6-2/TRBV6-3; J gene: TRBJ2-5; CDR3 protein: ASSAGLAGTQETQY
V gene: TRBV3-1/TRBV3-2; J gene: TRBJ2-7; CDR3 protein: ASSLGLDPFYEQY
V gene: TRBV6-7; J gene: TRBJ1-4; CDR3 protein: ASSYDHIRSNEKLF
V gene: TRBV19; J gene: TRBJ1-4; CDR3 protein: ASKSGWAEKLF
V gene: TRBV5-8; J gene: TRBJ2-1; CDR3 protein: ASSLDPSGAYNEQF
V gene: TRBV27; J gene: TRBJ2-6; CDR3 protein: ASSFNSLSSGANVLT
V gene: TRBV5-8; J gene: TRBJ1-1; CDR3 protein: ASILSGRHRGAEAF
V gene: TRBV27; J gene: TRBJ2-7; CDR3 protein: ASSPSSGGAVEQY
V gene: TRBV12-3/TRBV12-4; J gene: TRBJ1-1; CDR3 protein: ASGANTEAF
V gene: TRBV4-3; J gene: TRBJ1-6; CDR3 protein: ASSQTGGLGSPLH
V gene: TRBV6-5; J gene: TRBJ1-6; CDR3 protein: ASRLILSPLH
V gene: TRBV13; J gene: TRBJ1-1; CDR3 protein: ASSLGGPRNTEAF
V gene: TRBV29-1; J gene: TRBJ2-1; CDR3 protein: SVKARNSYNEQF
V gene: TRBV7-9; J gene: TRBJ1-2; CDR3 protein: ASSADRSR